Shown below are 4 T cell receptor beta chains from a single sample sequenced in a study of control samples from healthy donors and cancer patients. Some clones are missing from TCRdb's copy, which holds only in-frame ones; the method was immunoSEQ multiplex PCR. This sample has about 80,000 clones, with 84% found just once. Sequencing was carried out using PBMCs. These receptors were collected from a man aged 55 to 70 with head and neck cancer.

The DNA for the CDR3 is TGTGCCAGCAGCTTGAACTCCTACGAGCAGTACTTC. Protein: CASSLNSYEQYF. This sequence joins TRBV7-9 and TRBJ2-7; the D is unclear. The CDR3 covers 12 residues. The V and J ends lost 3 bases and 0 bases respectively, with 3 bases between them. The germline CDR1 and CDR2 sequences are SEHNR and FQNEAQ (reference sequence).

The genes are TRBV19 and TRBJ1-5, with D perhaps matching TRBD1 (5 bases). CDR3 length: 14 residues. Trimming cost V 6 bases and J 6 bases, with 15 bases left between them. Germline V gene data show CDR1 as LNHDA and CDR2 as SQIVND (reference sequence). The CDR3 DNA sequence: TGTGCCAGTAGCCACCAGGGAGGAGGTCAGCCCCAGCATTTT. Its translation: CASSHQGGGQPQHF.

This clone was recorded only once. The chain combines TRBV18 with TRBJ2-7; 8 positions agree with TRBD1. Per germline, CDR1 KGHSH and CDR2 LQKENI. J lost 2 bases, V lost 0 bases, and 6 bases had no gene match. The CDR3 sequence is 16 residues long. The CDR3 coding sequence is TGTGCCAGCTCACCACCCGGACAGGGATCCCCCTACGAGCAGTACTTC. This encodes CASSPPGQGSPYEQYF.

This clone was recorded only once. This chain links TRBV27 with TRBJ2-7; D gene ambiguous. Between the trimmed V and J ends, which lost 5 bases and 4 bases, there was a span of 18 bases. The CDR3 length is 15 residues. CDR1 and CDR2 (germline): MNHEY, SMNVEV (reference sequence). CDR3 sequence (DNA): TGTGCCAGCAGTCCGAGTCCTGCCCCAGTGTACGAGCAGTACTTC. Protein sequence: CASSPSPAPVYEQYF.